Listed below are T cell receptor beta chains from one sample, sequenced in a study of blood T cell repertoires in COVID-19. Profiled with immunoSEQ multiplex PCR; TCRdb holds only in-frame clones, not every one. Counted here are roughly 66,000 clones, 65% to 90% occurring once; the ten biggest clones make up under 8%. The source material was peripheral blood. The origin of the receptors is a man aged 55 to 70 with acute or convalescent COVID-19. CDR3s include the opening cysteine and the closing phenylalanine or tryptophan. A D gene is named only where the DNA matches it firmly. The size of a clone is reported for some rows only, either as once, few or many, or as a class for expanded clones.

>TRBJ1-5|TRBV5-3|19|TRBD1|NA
CARSLTHPGRDRVCQPQHF
TGTGCCAGAAGCTTGACCCACCCGGGACGGGACAGGGTTTGTCAGCCCCAGCATTTT
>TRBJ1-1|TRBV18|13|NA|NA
CASSPPPGVEAFF
TGTGCCAGCTCACCACCCCCAGGGGTTGAAGCTTTCTTT
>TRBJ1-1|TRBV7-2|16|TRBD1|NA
CASSPGTGGRGTEAFF
TGTGCCAGCAGCCCTGGGACAGGGGGCCGCGGCACTGAAGCTTTCTTT
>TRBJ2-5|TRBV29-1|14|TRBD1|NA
CSVNRDRGGETQYF
TGCAGCGTAAACCGGGACAGGGGGGGAGAGACCCAGTACTTC
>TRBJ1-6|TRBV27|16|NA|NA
CASRSDLRATNSPLHF
TGTGCCAGCAGGTCAGACCTGAGGGCTACGAATTCACCCCTCCACTTT
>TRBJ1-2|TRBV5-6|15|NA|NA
CASSLGRGVRNGYTF
TGTGCCAGCAGCTTGGGCAGGGGCGTGCGTAATGGCTACACCTTC
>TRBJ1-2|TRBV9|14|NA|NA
CASSVDLDSYGYTF
TGTGCCAGCAGCGTAGATCTGGACAGCTATGGCTACACCTTC
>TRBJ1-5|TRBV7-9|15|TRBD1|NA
CASSLGTGVDQPQHF
TGTGCCAGCAGCTTAGGAACAGGGGTGGATCAGCCCCAGCATTTT
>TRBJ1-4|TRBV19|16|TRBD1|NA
CATAAQGAARNEKLFF
TGTGCCACCGCTGCACAGGGGGCAGCTCGGAATGAAAAACTGTTTTTT
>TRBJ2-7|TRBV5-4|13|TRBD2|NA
CASSLSGANEQYF
TGTGCCAGCAGCCTTAGCGGGGCCAACGAGCAGTACTTC
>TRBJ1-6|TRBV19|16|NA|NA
CASSSSQGGRGSPLHF
TGTGCCAGTAGTTCCTCCCAGGGAGGTCGCGGTTCACCCCTCCACTTT
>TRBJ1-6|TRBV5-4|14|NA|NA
CASSLGRIQSPLHF
TGTGCCAGCAGCTTGGGCAGGATCCAATCACCCCTCCACTTT
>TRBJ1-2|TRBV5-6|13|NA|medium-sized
CASSLQVDYGYTF
TGTGCCAGCAGCTTGCAGGTGGACTATGGCTACACCTTC
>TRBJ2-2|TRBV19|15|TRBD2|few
CASRRTSGNTGELFF
TGTGCCAGTAGGAGGACTAGCGGTAACACCGGGGAGCTGTTTTTT
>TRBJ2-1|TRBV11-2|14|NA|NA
CASSLAAVYNEQFF
TGTGCCAGCAGCTTAGCGGCGGTGTACAATGAGCAGTTCTTC
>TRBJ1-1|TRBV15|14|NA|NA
CATSSWEEGTEAFF
TGTGCCACCAGCAGTTGGGAGGAGGGCACTGAAGCTTTCTTT
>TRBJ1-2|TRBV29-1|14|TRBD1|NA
CSVLSRTGGRGYTF
TGCAGCGTCCTTTCAAGGACAGGGGGCCGTGGCTACACCTTC
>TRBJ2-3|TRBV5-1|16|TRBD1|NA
CASRFGTGSSTDTQYF
TGCGCCAGCAGGTTTGGGACAGGGTCTAGCACAGATACGCAGTATTTT
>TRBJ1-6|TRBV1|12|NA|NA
CTSRTTDSPLHF
TGCACCAGCAGGACAACAGATTCACCCCTCCACTTT
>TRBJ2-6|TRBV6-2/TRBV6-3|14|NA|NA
CASSTGLGANVLTF
TGTGCCAGCAGTACAGGGCTGGGGGCCAACGTCCTGACTTTC
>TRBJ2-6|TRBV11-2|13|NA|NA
CASSPSGANVLTF
TGTGCCAGCAGCCCTTCTGGGGCCAACGTCCTGACTTTC
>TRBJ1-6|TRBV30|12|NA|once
CAWSVSSSPLHF
TGTGCCTGGAGTGTTTCATCTTCACCCCTCCACTTT
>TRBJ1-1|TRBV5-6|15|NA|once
CASSWGGNTNTEAFF
TGTGCCAGCAGCTGGGGGGGCAACACGAACACTGAAGCTTTCTTT
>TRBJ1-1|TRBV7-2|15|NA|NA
CASTLRAGGGTEAFF
TGTGCCAGCACCCTACGGGCCGGGGGAGGAACTGAAGCTTTCTTT
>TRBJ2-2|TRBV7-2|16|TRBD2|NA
CASRPPSGALTGELFF
TGTGCCAGCAGGCCCCCAAGCGGGGCTCTCACCGGGGAGCTGTTTTTT
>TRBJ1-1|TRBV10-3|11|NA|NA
CAISGGLEAFF
TGTGCCATCAGTGGGGGCCTAGAAGCTTTCTTT
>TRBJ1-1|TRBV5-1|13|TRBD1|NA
CASSLGTGSEAFF
TGCGCCAGCAGCCTAGGGACAGGGTCTGAAGCTTTCTTT
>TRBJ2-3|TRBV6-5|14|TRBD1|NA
CASRTGGATDTQYF
TGTGCCAGCCGGACAGGGGGCGCAACAGATACGCAGTATTTT
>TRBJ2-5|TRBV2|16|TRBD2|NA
CASSQGLAGGQETQYF
TGTGCCAGCAGCCAAGGACTAGCGGGGGGACAAGAGACCCAGTACTTC
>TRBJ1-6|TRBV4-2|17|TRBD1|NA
CASSQDQGTGLISPLHF
TGTGCCAGCAGCCAAGATCAGGGGACAGGGCTGATTTCACCCCTCCACTTT
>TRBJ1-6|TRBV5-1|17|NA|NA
CASSLVAGSPYNSPLHF
TGCGCCAGCAGCTTGGTTGCAGGGTCGCCCTATAATTCACCCCTCCACTTT